This TCR beta chain is from a study of identical twins. Study outcomes and limitations: The more abundant beta clonotypes in cord blood had fewer insertions, and memory repertoires did not show this. Analyses of zero insertions could be partly confounded by invariant MAIT and iNKT cells. Findings depended on cross-sectional statistics rather than tracking the same donors.

Germline CDR1 is KGHDR and CDR2 is SFDVKD. Trimming cost V 1 base and J 8 bases; bases outside gene matches: 10. The CDR3 extends over 17 amino acids. This clonotype was recorded a few times. The antigen remains undetermined. Carrying unique molecular identifiers, the cDNA also gained a universal primer site through template switching. TCRdb used MiXCR to reprocess the 5' RACE reads, holding one entry per CDR3 protein. The sample includes about 890,000 distinct CDR3 sequences, 12% of them seen just once. The data were also submitted as part of a second study, on yellow fever vaccine responses in identical twins.

The sequence was collected from a woman under 30 in good health. Sequencing was performed on PBMCs. V usage is TRBV24-1 and J usage is TRBJ2-1, with 10 positions matching TRBD2. The DNA for the CDR3 is TGTGCCACCAGTGATTTTGGTCCAGCGGGGGGGGATGATGAGCAGTTCTTC. This translates into CATSDFGPAGGDDEQFF.